Listed below are T cell receptor beta chains from one sample, sequenced in a study of blood T cells in healthy people across ages. TCRdb re-derived calls from the 5' RACE reads in MiXCR, one entry per CDR3 protein. Of about a million distinct CDR3 sequences in the sample, around two fifths were seen once. Specimen: blood. The receptors come from a young man in good health. Both conserved end residues are part of each CDR3. The D gene is left open where the match is weak. Clone size is shown for a subset of rows, as once, few, many or a class of expanded clone.

>TRBV30|.|TRBJ2-1|.
TGTGCCTGGAGGAGGCATGAGCAGTTCTTC
CAWRRHEQFF
>TRBV29-1|.|TRBJ2-5|TRBD1
TGCAGCGTTGAAGGGGACAGGGCGGGAGAGACCCAGTACTTC
CSVEGDRAGETQYF
>TRBV25-1|.|TRBJ1-2|.
TGTGCCAGCAGTGAATGGGGCGGTGATGGCTACACCTTC
CASSEWGGDGYTF
>TRBV7-9|.|TRBJ1-4|TRBD1
TGTGCCAGCAGCCCTAATCGGGACAGGCATGAAAAACTGTTTTTT
CASSPNRDRHEKLFF
>TRBV20-1|.|TRBJ2-3|TRBD2
TGCAGTGCCCAAGGAAGGACTAGCGGCCTCACAGATACGCAGTATTTT
CSAQGRTSGLTDTQYF
>TRBV18|many|TRBJ1-1|.
TGTGCCAGCTCACCCGGCAGGACGAACACTGAAGCTTTCTTT
CASSPGRTNTEAFF
>TRBV12-3/TRBV12-4|many|TRBJ2-1|.
TGTGCCAGCAGCACGGACCTGGGTGAGCAGTTCTTC
CASSTDLGEQFF
>TRBV7-2|few|TRBJ2-4|.
TGTGCCAGCAGCTTGGTAGGCCTAGCCAAAAACATTCAGTACTTC
CASSLVGLAKNIQYF
>TRBV20-1|few|TRBJ1-2|.
TGCAGTGCTCCGGGCTTCTATGGCTACACCTTC
CSAPGFYGYTF
>TRBV7-9|.|TRBJ2-1|.
TGTGCCAGCAGCTCGCCGCTGGGGTACAATGAGCAGTTCTTC
CASSSPLGYNEQFF
>TRBV20-1|.|TRBJ1-5|.
TGCAGTGCTCAGTCCGCCCACAGGGTTAATGGCAATCAGCCCCAGCATTTT
CSAQSAHRVNGNQPQHF
>TRBV15|.|TRBJ2-2|.
TGTGCCACCAGCAGAGATCTGGACGTAACGAGCACCGGGGAGCTGTTTTTT
CATSRDLDVTSTGELFF
>TRBV12-3/TRBV12-4|few|TRBJ1-2|.
TGTGCCAGCAGTCGACAGTATGGCTACACCTTC
CASSRQYGYTF
>TRBV7-8|.|TRBJ1-1|.
TGTGCCAGCAGCTACAGCCCCCCACCTGAAGCTTTCTTT
CASSYSPPPEAFF
>TRBV27|few|TRBJ2-3|.
TGTGCCAGCAGTTTAAGGGCCTTAGTCCCCACAGATACGCAGTATTTT
CASSLRALVPTDTQYF
>TRBV5-1|.|TRBJ1-4|.
TGCGCCAGCAGCCCCAGCGCCCCTAATAATGAAAAACTGTTTTTT
CASSPSAPNNEKLFF
>TRBV7-9|.|TRBJ2-1|TRBD2
TGTGCCAGCAGTTCCACCTCCGGGACTAGCGGGGGCAATGAGCAGTTCTTC
CASSSTSGTSGGNEQFF
>TRBV15|.|TRBJ1-1|.
TGTGCCACCAGAGTGACCGAGAACACTGAAGCTTTCTTT
CATRVTENTEAFF
>TRBV20-1|.|TRBJ1-1|.
TGCAGTGCTAGAGACTTAGTCTGGGCGGCCAGTGAAGCTTTCTTT
CSARDLVWAASEAFF
>TRBV10-3|.|TRBJ2-7|.
TGTGCCATCAGTTCGGGCAGCCCCGTCGAGCAGTACTTC
CAISSGSPVEQYF
>TRBV18|few|TRBJ2-5|TRBD1
TGTGCCAGCTCACCTAAGACGACAGGGGGTAGGCGGCAAGAGACCCAGTACTTC
CASSPKTTGGRRQETQYF
>TRBV10-3|many|TRBJ2-3|.
TGTGCCATCAGTGAGTCGGGATATCTCACAGATACGCAGTATTTT
CAISESGYLTDTQYF
>TRBV4-2|.|TRBJ2-7|.
TGTGCCAGCAGCCCCCCAGTAGCCAATGAGCAGTACTTC
CASSPPVANEQYF
>TRBV13|.|TRBJ2-7|.
TGTGCCAGCAGCGTAGAGCAACAGTCCTACGAGCAGTACTTC
CASSVEQQSYEQYF
>TRBV5-1|few|TRBJ1-1|.
TGCGCCAGCAGCAGTGGGACCGCTCACACTGAAGCTTTCTTT
CASSSGTAHTEAFF
>TRBV6-5|once|TRBJ2-3|.
TGTGTCAGCAGGGGGGACAGTACAGATACGCAGTATTTT
CVSRGDSTDTQYF